One and the same sample provided the 23 T cell receptor beta chains below, sequenced in a study of cytomegalovirus exposure and HLA in healthy donors. The PCR was carried out with 60 Vbeta primers and 13 Jbeta primers. Sequencing was performed with immunoSEQ multiplex PCR; in TCRdb, only in-frame clones are kept and a portion is missing. The table includes about 160,000 clones, 77% detected once. What was sequenced was PBMCs. These receptors all come from a woman between 25 and 40 years old in good health and CMV-seronegative.

The rearrangement links TRBV2 to TRBJ1-2, with 7 bases fitting TRBD1. The CDR3 has 14 residues. Per germline, CDR1 SNHLY and CDR2 FYNNEI. V dropped 6 bases and J dropped 7; count of bases not matched to a gene: 11. CDR3 bases: TGTGCCAGCAGCCTCCAGGGGGGCTGGGGTGGCTACACCTTC. Its protein product is CASSLQGGWGGYTF. Based on the CDR3 plus reference TRBV2 and TRBJ1-2, the full variable domain is EPEVTQTPSHQVTQMGQEVILRCVPISNHLYFYWYRQILGQKVEFLVSFYNNEISEKSEIFDDQFSVERPDGSNFTLKIRSTKLEDSAMYFCASSLQGGWGGYTFGSGTRLTVV.

Only one count was recorded for this clone. The CDR3 region is CAISDVTNNYGYTF. CDR3 in DNA: TGTGCCATCAGTGATGTTACTAACAACTATGGCTACACCTTC. The chain couples TRBV10-3 to TRBJ1-2; the D is unclear. Per the germline V gene, CDR1 is ENHRY and CDR2 is SYGVKD. The germline V and J ends were trimmed by 3 bases and 2 bases, with 10 bases remaining between them. CDR3 length: 14 amino acids.

The chain carries TRBV5-6 and TRBJ2-7; 8 nucleotides match TRBD2. With V trimmed by 4 bases and J by 6 bases, 12 bases remained unmatched. The CDR3 is made up of 15 amino acids. Germline CDR1 and CDR2: SGHDT and YYEEEE. The CDR3 bases are TGTGCCAGCAGCCATATCACGGGAGGGCCGTTCGAGCAGTACTTC. The encoded protein is CASSHITGGPFEQYF.

This rearrangement joins TRBV2 to TRBJ1-4; a possible D gene is TRBD1 (6 bases). V dropped 6 bases and J dropped 4 bases, with 9 bases sitting between them. Germline V gene lookup returns CDR1 SNHLY and CDR2 FYNNEI. The length of the CDR3 is 13 residues. CDR3 nucleotides: TGTGCCAGCAGCGGGGACAATAATGAAAAACTGTTTTTT. Its protein is CASSGDNNEKLFF.

This sequence joins TRBV15 and TRBJ2-5, with D possibly matching TRBD1 (5 bases). The V end lost 3 bases, the J end lost 1 base, and 12 bases lay between the germline ends. Germline lookup yields CDR1 LNHNV and CDR2 YYDKDF (reference sequence). The CDR3 length is 15 residues. The CDR3 is CATSRADSFQETQYF. As DNA, the CDR3 is TGTGCCACCAGCAGGGCAGACAGTTTCCAAGAGACCCAGTACTTC.

V usage is TRBV7-2 and J usage is TRBJ1-2, with 7 bases fitting TRBD1. CDR3 length: 13 amino acids. Trimming removed 5 bases from V and 10 bases from J; junction bases left unmatched: 10. The germline gives CDR1 SGHTA, CDR2 FQGNSA. The chain's CDR3 is CASSPWGQSTYTF. CDR3 nucleotide sequence: TGTGCCAGCAGCCCCTGGGGACAGAGCACCTACACCTTC.

This chain uses TRBV5-1 with TRBJ1-4; no clear D gene. Germline loops: CDR1 SGHRS, CDR2 YFSETQ. Between the trimmed V and J ends, which lost 0 bases and 8 bases, there was a span of 17 bases. The CDR3 runs to 16 residues. CDR3 amino acids: CASSLGSAPDGEKLFF. CDR3 nucleotide sequence: TGCGCCAGCAGCTTGGGGTCAGCTCCCGACGGGGAAAAACTGTTTTTT.

The chain has TRBV20-1 and TRBJ2-3; D remains unclear. This CDR3 spans 11 amino acids. From germline, CDR1 is DFQATT and CDR2 SNEGSKA (reference sequence). The CDR3: CSPHTTNTQYF. The CDR3 region has the DNA TGCAGCCCGCACACAACAAATACGCAGTATTTT.

This clone has just one count. This chain uses TRBV4-3 with TRBJ2-7; D is possibly TRBD1 (5 bases). The length of the CDR3 is 15 residues. Germline lookup yields CDR1 LGHNA and CDR2 YSLEER. Between the trimmed V and J ends, which lost 3 bases and 0 bases, there was a span of 12 bases. CDR3 in DNA: TGCGCCAGCAGCCACAGGGTTGCCCTCTCCTACGAGCAGTACTTC. The encoded protein is CASSHRVALSYEQYF.

CDR3 loop: CASLGLRSWETQYF. The CDR3 nucleotides read TGTGCCAGCTTGGGACTACGGTCGTGGGAGACCCAGTACTTC. The chain uses TRBV7-2 and TRBJ2-5; TRBD2 matches at 7 bases. This CDR3 spans 14 amino acids. Looked up from germline, CDR1 is SGHTA and CDR2 is FQGNSA. The V segment lost 8 bases and the J segment 5 bases; nucleotides outside the gene matches: 11.

V and J are TRBV18 and TRBJ2-7; a weak D match, TRBD2 (6 bases). The CDR3 extends over 14 amino acids. With 2 bases removed from V and 1 base from J, the gap between germline ends came to 9 bases. Germline V gives CDR1 KGHSH, CDR2 LQKENI. The CDR3: CASSPAAGSYEQYF. CDR3 bases: TGTGCCAGCTCACCAGCCGCGGGGTCCTACGAGCAGTACTTC.

This chain links TRBV13 with TRBJ2-7; 9 nucleotides line up with TRBD1. The germline gives CDR1 PRHDT, CDR2 FYEKMQ (reference sequence). The trim removed 6 bases at V and 9 bases at J, leaving 9 bases unmatched. CDR3 length: 13 amino acids. CDR3 nucleotides: TGTGCCAGCAGTCGTCTGGACAGGGGAGGGCAGTACTTC. This sequence encodes CASSRLDRGGQYF.

The gene calls are TRBV19 and TRBJ1-2, with TRBD1 matching 9 bases. V was pared by 6 bases and J by 2 bases, with 4 bases of the junction left unmatched. This CDR3 has 14 residues. Germline loops: CDR1 LNHDA, CDR2 SQIVND (reference sequence). CDR3 in amino acids: CASSVTGGNYGYTF. CDR3 coding DNA: TGTGCCAGTAGCGTAACAGGGGGCAACTATGGCTACACCTTC.

This chain uses TRBV27 with TRBJ1-2; D is undetermined. V was shortened by 7 bases and J by 4 bases, with 13 bases between the two germline ends. CDR3 length: 13 amino acids. Germline V gene data show CDR1 as MNHEY and CDR2 as SMNVEV (reference sequence). The CDR3 protein is CASKSLGGYGYTF. The CDR3 region has the DNA TGTGCCAGCAAATCTTTAGGAGGCTATGGCTACACCTTC.

The CDR3: CASSVQGGGLYNEQFF. CDR3 DNA sequence: TGTGCCAGCAGCGTACAGGGAGGGGGGCTGTACAATGAGCAGTTCTTC. The V and J genes are TRBV9 and TRBJ2-1; D is perhaps TRBD2 (7 bases). Trimming pared 1 base from V and 4 bases from J, leaving 15 bases between. This CDR3 contains 16 residues. CDR1 and CDR2 (germline): SGDLS, YYNGEE. Full variable domain (outside the CDR3, taken from reference TRBV9 and TRBJ2-1): DSGVTQTPKHLITATGQRVTLRCSPRSGDLSVYWYQQSLDQGLQFLIQYYNGEERAKGNILERFSAQQFPDLHSELNLSSLELGDSALYFCASSVQGGGLYNEQFFGPGTRLTVL.

The rearrangement links TRBV7-2 to TRBJ1-1; D gene uncertain. With 3 bases removed from V and 4 bases from J, the gap between germline ends came to 15 bases. This CDR3 contains 15 residues. Germline V CDR1 and CDR2: SGHTA, FQGNSA. The CDR3 protein is CASSFTTRRGTEAFF. DNA of the CDR3: TGTGCCAGCAGCTTCACCACGCGAAGAGGCACTGAAGCTTTCTTT.

This clone showed up just a few times. In nucleotides, the CDR3 is TGTGCCAGCAGTCAGGGGTTAAATCAGCCCCAGCATTTT. This sequence encodes CASSQGLNQPQHF. The genes are TRBV6-6 and TRBJ1-5; D perhaps matches TRBD1 (6 bases). CDR3 length: 13 amino acids. V was cut by 5 bases and J by 4 bases, with 9 bases left in between. CDR1 is MNHNY, CDR2 SVGAGI, per germline (reference sequence).

V and J are TRBV4-1 and TRBJ1-4; a weak D match, TRBD1 (5 bases). Germline V lookup: CDR1 MGHRA, CDR2 YSYEKL. The CDR3 has 13 residues. V was pared by 2 bases and J by 8 bases, with 9 bases between. The CDR3 DNA is TGCGCCAGCAGCCAATCCCGGGGGGAAAAACTGTTTTTT. It yields the protein CASSQSRGEKLFF.

The V gene is TRBV28, the J gene TRBJ2-5; 11 bases map to TRBD1. This CDR3 has 19 residues. Looked up from germline, CDR1 is MDHEN and CDR2 is SYDVKM. V was pared by 2 bases and J by 3 bases, with 14 bases of the junction left unmatched. Written as DNA, the CDR3 is TGTGCCAGCAGTTTAGGAATCTTCGACGGGACAGGGGGAAAAGAGACCCAGTACTTC. This translates into CASSLGIFDGTGGKETQYF.

The chain is built from TRBV7-3 and TRBJ2-5; no definite D call. The CDR3 runs 17 residues. Trimming cost V 5 bases and J 4 bases, with 23 bases left between them. The germline V gene has CDR1 SGHTA and CDR2 FQGTGA. CDR3 loop: CASSDAVDRLFGETQYF. CDR3 in DNA: TGTGCCAGCAGCGACGCGGTGGATCGCCTTTTTGGAGAGACCCAGTACTTC.

Points on this clone: The junction departs from germline at one end; a sequencing error may be responsible. Within the sample, other DNA sequences also encode this same CDR3. CDR3 sequence: CASSLEVNYGYPF. Here the CDR3 DNA reads TGTGCCAGCAGCTTAGAAGTGAACTATGGCTACCCCTTC. The V gene is TRBV7-9, the J gene TRBJ1-2; D ambiguous. CDR1 and CDR2 from the germline V gene are SEHNR and FQNEAQ (reference sequence). The CDR3 runs 13 residues.

As DNA, the CDR3 is TGTGCCAGCAGTGAAGGGCAGAATCAGCCCCAGCATTTT. Protein sequence: CASSEGQNQPQHF. V usage is TRBV6-1 and J usage is TRBJ1-5, with D unclear. V lost 1 base and J 4 bases, leaving 5 bases between the germline ends. In germline, CDR1 is MNHNS, CDR2 SASEGT. The CDR3 loop spans 13 amino acids.

The chain uses TRBV19 and TRBJ2-5, with unresolved D. Germline CDR1 is LNHDA and CDR2 is SQIVND (reference sequence). CDR3 length: 18 residues. With 1 base removed from V and 1 base from J, the gap between germline ends came to 19 bases. CDR3: CASSIGSVLGTTQETQYF. The CDR3 DNA is TGTGCCAGTAGTATAGGATCAGTTCTAGGCACAACCCAAGAGACCCAGTACTTC.